The next 6 T cell receptor beta chains were all read from a single sample in a study of blood T cell repertoires in COVID-19. Clones were sequenced by immunoSEQ multiplex PCR, and TCRdb holds only the in-frame ones, with some missing. The top ten hold around 2% of the sample, which has 200,000 to 250,000 clones, just over 90% seen once. The sequenced sample consisted of PBMCs or T cells enriched from blood (not recorded which). The receptor source for this set is a woman between 18 and 30 years old who had recovered from COVID-19.

The chain joins TRBV7-2 to TRBJ1-2; TRBD1 matches at 11 bases. Trimming cost V 3 bases and J 5 bases; bases outside gene matches: 5. The CDR3 totals 15 residues. CDR1 and CDR2 (germline): SGHTA, FQGNSA. Here the CDR3 reads CASSLGQGEGYGYTF. The CDR3 nucleotides are TGTGCCAGCAGCTTGGGACAGGGGGAGGGTTATGGCTACACCTTC.

In this sample, this clone turned up once. The chain couples TRBV18 to TRBJ2-7; possibly TRBD1 for D (6 bases). The CDR3 has 13 residues. The ends were cut back, 6 bases at V and 3 bases at J, with 12 bases in the middle. CDR1 and CDR2 (germline): KGHSH, LQKENI. CDR3 nucleotides: TGTGCCAGCTCTCGGGACAATGGCTACGAGCAGTACTTC. Its protein is CASSRDNGYEQYF.

The chain links TRBV7-8 to TRBJ1-2; no clear D. The CDR3 covers 15 residues. Germline lookup yields CDR1 SGHVS and CDR2 FQNEAQ. The ends were cut back, 2 bases at V and 6 bases at J, with 16 bases in the middle. CDR3 in DNA: TGTGCCAGCAGCTTACGCGGGGTAGTCATAGATGGCTACACCTTC. Protein: CASSLRGVVIDGYTF.

The gene calls are TRBV5-5 and TRBJ2-7, with 12 bases matching TRBD1. This CDR3 comprises 14 residues. The trim removed 5 bases at V and 6 bases at J, leaving 6 bases unmatched. Germline CDR1 and CDR2: SGHKS and YYEKEE (reference sequence). The CDR3: CASRPGTGGFEQYF. Here the CDR3 DNA reads TGTGCCAGCAGACCCGGGACAGGGGGCTTCGAGCAGTACTTC.

V usage is TRBV7-6 and J usage is TRBJ2-1; a weak D match, TRBD2 (5 bases). V lost 5 bases and J lost 4, with 18 bases in between. CDR1 and CDR2 from the germline V gene are SGHVS and FNYEAQ. The length of the CDR3 is 16 residues. The CDR3 DNA sequence: TGTGCCAGCAGCCCCGACTACTCCGCGAAATACAATGAGCAGTTCTTC. Translation: CASSPDYSAKYNEQFF.

The V gene is TRBV7-2, the J gene TRBJ2-1; D is perhaps TRBD2 (6 bases). The germline V gene encodes CDR1 SGHTA and CDR2 FQGNSA. With 5 bases removed from V and 1 base from J, the gap between germline ends came to 12 bases. The CDR3 is made up of 15 amino acids. Written as DNA, the CDR3 is TGTGCCAGCAGCCCCCTCCGGGGGTCCTACAATGAGCAGTTCTTC. Translated: CASSPLRGSYNEQFF.